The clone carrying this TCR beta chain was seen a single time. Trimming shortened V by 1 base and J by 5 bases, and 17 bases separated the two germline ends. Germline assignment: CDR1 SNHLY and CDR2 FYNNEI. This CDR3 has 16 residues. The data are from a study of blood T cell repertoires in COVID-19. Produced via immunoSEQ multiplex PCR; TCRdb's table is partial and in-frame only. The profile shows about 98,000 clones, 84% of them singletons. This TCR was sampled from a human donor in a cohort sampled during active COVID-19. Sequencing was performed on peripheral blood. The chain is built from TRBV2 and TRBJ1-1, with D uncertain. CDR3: CASSEEAPGMGTEAFF. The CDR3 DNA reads TGTGCCAGCAGTGAAGAAGCTCCCGGGATGGGGACTGAAGCTTTCTTT.